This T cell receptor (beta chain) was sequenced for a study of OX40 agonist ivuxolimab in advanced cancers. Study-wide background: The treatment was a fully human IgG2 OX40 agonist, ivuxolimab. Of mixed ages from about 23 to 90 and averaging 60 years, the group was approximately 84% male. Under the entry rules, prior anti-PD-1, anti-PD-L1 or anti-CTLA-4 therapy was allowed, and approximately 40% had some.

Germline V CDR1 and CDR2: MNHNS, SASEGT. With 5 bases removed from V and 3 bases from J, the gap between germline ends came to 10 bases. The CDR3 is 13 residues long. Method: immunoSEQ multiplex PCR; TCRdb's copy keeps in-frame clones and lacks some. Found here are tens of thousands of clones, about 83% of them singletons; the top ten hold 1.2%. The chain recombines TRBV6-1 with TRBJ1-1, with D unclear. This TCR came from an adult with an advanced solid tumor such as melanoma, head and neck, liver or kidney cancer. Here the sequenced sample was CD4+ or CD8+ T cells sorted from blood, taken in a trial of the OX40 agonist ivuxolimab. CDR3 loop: CASSLDPDTEAFF. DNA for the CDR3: TGTGCCAGCAGTCTAGACCCGGACACTGAAGCTTTCTTT.